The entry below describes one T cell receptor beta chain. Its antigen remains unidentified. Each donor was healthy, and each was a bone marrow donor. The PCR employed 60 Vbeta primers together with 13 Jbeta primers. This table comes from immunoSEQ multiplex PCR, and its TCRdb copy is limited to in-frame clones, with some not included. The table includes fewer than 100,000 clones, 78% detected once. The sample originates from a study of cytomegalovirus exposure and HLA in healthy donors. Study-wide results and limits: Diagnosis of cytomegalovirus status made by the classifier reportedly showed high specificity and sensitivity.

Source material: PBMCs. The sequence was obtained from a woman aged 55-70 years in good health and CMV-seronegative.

CDR3 in amino acids: CASSVARNTEAFF. In DNA, the CDR3 is TGTGCCAGCAGCGTAGCCAGAAACACTGAAGCTTTCTTT. The chain joins TRBV9 to TRBJ1-1; D remains ambiguous. V lost 0 bases and J 2 bases, leaving 5 bases between the germline ends. CDR3 length equals 13 residues. Germline CDR1 reads SGDLS; CDR2 reads YYNGEE.